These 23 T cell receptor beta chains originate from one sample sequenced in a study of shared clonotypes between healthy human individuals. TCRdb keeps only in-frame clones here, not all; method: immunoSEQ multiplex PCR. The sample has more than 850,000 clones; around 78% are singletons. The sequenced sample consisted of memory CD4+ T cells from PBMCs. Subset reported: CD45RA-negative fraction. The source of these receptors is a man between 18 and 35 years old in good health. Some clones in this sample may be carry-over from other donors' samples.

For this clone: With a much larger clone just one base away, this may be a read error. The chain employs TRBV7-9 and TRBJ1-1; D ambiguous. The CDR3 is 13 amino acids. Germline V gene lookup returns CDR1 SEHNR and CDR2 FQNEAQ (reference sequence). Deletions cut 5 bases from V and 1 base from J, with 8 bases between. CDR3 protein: CASSPNRNTEAFF. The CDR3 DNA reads TGTGCCAGCAGCCCGAACAGGAACACTGAAGCTTTCTTT.

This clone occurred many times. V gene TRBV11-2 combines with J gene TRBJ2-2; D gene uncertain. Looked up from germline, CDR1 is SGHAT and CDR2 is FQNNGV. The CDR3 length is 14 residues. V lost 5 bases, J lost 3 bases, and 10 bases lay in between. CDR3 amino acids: CASSAVGYTGELFF. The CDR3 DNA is TGTGCCAGCAGCGCGGTAGGGTACACCGGGGAGCTGTTTTTT.

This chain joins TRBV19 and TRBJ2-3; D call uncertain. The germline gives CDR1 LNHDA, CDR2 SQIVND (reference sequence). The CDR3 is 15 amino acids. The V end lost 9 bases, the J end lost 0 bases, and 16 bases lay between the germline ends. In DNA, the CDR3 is TGTGCCAGCAAAACATATGCCGGGAGCACAGATACGCAGTATTTT. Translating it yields CASKTYAGSTDTQYF.

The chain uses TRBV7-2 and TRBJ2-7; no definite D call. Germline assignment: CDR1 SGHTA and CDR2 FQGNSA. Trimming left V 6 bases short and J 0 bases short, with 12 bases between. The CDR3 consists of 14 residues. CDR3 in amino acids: CASRRTASSYEQYF. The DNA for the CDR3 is TGTGCCAGCAGACGCACCGCCAGCTCCTACGAGCAGTACTTC. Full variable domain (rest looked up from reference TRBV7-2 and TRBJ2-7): GAGVSQSPSNKVTEKGKDVELRCDPISGHTALYWYRQSLGQGLEFLIYFQGNSAPDKSGLPSDRFSAERTGGSVSTLTIQRTQQEDSAVYLCASRRTASSYEQYFGPGTRLTVT.

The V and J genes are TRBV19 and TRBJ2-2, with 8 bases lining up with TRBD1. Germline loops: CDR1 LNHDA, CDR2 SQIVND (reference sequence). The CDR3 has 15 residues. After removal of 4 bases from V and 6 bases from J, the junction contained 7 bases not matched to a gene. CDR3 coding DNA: TGTGCCAGTAGTAACGCCGGGACAGGAGCCGGGGAGCTGTTTTTT. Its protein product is CASSNAGTGAGELFF. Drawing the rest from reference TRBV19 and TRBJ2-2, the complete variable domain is DGGITQSPKYLFRKEGQNVTLSCEQNLNHDAMYWYRQDPGQGLRLIYYSQIVNDFQKGDIAEGYSVSREKKESFPLTVTSAQKNPTAFYLCASSNAGTGAGELFFGEGSRLTVL.

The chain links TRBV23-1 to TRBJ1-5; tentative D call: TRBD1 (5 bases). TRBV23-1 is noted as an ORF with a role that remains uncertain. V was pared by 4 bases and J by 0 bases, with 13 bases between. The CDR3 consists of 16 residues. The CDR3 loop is CASSPRGNGSNQPQHF. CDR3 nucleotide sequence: TGCGCCAGCAGTCCCCGGGGGAACGGTAGCAATCAGCCCCAGCATTTT.

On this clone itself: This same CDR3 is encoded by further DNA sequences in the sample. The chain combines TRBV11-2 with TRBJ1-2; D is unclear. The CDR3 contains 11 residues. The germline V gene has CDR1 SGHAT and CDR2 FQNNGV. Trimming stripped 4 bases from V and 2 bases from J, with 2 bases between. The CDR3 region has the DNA TGTGCCAGCAGCTCCAACTATGGCTACACCTTC. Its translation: CASSSNYGYTF.

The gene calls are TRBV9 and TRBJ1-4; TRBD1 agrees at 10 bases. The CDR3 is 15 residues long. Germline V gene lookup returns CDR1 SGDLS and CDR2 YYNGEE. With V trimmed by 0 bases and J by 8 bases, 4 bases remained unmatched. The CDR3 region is CASSVEGTGEEKLFF. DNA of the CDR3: TGTGCCAGCAGCGTAGAAGGGACAGGGGAGGAAAAACTGTTTTTT.

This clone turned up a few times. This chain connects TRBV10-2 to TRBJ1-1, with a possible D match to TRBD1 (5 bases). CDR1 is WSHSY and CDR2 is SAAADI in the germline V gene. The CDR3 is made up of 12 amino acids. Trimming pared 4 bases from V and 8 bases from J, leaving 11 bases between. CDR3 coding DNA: TGCGCCAGCAGTGTGATAGGGGCGGAAGCTTTCTTT. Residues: CASSVIGAEAFF.

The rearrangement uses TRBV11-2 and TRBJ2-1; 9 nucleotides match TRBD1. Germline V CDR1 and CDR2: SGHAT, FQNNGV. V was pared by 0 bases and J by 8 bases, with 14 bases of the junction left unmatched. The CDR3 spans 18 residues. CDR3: CASSLDLFWGTGSDEQFF. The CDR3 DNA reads TGTGCCAGCAGCTTAGATCTATTTTGGGGGACAGGGTCGGATGAGCAGTTCTTC.

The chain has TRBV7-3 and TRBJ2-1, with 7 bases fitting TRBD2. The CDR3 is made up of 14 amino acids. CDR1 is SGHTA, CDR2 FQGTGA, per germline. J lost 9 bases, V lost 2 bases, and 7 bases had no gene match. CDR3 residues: CASSLFPASGEQFF. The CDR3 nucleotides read TGTGCCAGCAGCTTATTTCCGGCTAGCGGTGAGCAGTTCTTC.

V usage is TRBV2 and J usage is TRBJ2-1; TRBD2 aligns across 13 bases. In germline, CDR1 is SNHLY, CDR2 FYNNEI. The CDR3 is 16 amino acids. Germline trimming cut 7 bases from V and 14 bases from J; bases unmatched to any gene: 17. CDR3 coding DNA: TGTGCCAGCAAATGGGGACTAGCGGGACCTTTAAGGGGGAAGTTCTTC. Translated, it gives CASKWGLAGPLRGKFF.

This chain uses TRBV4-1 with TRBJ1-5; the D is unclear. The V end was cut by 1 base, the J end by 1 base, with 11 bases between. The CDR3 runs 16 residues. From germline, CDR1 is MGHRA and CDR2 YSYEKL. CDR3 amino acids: CASSQVRGRSNQPQHF. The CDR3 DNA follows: TGCGCCAGCAGCCAAGTTAGAGGGAGGAGCAATCAGCCCCAGCATTTT.

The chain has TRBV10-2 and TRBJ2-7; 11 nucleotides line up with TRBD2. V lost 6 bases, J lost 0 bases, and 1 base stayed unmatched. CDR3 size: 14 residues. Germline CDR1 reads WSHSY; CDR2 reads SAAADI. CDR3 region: CASRTSGGSYEQYF. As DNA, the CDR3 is TGCGCCAGCAGAACTAGCGGGGGCTCCTACGAGCAGTACTTC.

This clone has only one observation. The DNA for the CDR3 is TGTGCCAGTTCCTACCTCTTGGGCAATCAGCCCCAGCATTTT. Translating it yields CASSYLLGNQPQHF. The chain couples TRBV19 to TRBJ1-5; D gene ambiguous. Per the germline V gene, CDR1 is LNHDA and CDR2 is SQIVND (reference sequence). The CDR3 has 14 amino acids. Trimming cost V 8 bases and J 2 bases, with 13 bases left between them.

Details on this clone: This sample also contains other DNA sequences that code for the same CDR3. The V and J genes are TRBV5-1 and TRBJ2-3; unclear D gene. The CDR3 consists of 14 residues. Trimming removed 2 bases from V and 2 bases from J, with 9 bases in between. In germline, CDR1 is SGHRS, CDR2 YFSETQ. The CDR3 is CASSLSDSTDTQYF. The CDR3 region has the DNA TGCGCCAGCAGCTTAAGCGACTCCACAGATACGCAGTATTTT.

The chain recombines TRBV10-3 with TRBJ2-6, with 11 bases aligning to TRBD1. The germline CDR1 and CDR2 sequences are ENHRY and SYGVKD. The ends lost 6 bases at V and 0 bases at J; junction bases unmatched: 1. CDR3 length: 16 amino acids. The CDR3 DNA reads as TGTGCCATCAGCGGGACAGGGGGCTCTGGGGCCAACGTCCTGACTTTC. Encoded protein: CAISGTGGSGANVLTF.

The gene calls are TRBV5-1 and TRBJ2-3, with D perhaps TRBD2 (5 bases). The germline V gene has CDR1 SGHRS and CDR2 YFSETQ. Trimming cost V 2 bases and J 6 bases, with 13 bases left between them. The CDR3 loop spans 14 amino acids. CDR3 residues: CASSFVGERDTQYF. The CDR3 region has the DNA TGCGCCAGCAGCTTCGTCGGGGAGCGGGATACGCAGTATTTT.

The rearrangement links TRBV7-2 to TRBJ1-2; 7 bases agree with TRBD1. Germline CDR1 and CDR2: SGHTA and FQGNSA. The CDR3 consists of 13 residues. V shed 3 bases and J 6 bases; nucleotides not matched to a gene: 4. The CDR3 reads CASSFRTGHGYTF. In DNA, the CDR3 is TGTGCCAGCAGCTTCCGGACAGGCCATGGCTACACCTTC.

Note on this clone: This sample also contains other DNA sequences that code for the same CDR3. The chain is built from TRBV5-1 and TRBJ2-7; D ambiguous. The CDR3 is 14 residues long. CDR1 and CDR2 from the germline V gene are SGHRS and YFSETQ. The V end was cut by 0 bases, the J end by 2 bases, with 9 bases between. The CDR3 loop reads CASSLGGGPYEQYF. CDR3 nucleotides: TGCGCCAGCAGCTTGGGAGGCGGCCCCTACGAGCAGTACTTC.

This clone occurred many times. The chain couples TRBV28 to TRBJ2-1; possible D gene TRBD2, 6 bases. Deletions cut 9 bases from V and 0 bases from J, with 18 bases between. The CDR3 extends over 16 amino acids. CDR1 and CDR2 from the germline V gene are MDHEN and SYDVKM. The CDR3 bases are TGTGCCAGTCGAATAGGAGGGGTTAGCTCCTACAATGAGCAGTTCTTC. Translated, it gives CASRIGGVSSYNEQFF. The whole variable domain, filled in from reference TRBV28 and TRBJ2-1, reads DVKVTQSSRYLVKRTGEKVFLECVQDMDHENMFWYRQDPGLGLRLIYFSYDVKMKEKGDIPEGYSVSREKKERFSLILESASTNQTSMYLCASRIGGVSSYNEQFFGPGTRLTVL.

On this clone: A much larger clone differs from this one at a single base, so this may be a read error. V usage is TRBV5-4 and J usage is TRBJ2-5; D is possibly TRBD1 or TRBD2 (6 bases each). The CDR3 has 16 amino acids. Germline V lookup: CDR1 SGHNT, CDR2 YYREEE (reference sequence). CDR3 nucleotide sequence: TGTGCCAGCAGCTCCCGGGAGAGGGGGTTCCAAGAGGCCCAGTACTTC. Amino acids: CASSSRERGFQEAQYF.

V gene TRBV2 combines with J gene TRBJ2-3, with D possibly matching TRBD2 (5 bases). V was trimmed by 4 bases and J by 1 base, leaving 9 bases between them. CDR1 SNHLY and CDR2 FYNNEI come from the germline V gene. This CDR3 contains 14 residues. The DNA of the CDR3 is TGTGCCAGCAGTGCGGATAGCGGCACAGATACGCAGTATTTT. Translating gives CASSADSGTDTQYF.